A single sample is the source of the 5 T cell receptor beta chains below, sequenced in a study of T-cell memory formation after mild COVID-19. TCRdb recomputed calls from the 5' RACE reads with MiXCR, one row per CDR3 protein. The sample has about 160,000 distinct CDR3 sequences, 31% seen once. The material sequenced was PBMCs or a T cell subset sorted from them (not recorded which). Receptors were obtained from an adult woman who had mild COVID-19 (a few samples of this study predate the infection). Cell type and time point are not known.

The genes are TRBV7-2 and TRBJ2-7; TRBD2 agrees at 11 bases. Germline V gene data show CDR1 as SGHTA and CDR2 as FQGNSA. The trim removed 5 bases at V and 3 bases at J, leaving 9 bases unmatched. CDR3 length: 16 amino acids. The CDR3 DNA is TGTGCCAGCAGCGTCACTAGCGGGAGCCCTTTCTACGAGCAGTACTTC. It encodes CASSVTSGSPFYEQYF.

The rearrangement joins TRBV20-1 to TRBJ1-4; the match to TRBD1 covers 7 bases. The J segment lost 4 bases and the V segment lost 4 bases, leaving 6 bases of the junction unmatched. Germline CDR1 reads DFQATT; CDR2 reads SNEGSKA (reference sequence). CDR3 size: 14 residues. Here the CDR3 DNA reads TGCAGTGCTACCACAGGGGTTGGTAATGAAAAACTGTTTTTT. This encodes CSATTGVGNEKLFF.

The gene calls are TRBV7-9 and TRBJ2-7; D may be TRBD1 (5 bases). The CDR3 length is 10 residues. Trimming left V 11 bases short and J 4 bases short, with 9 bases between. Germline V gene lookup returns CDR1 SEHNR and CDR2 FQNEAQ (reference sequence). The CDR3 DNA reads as TGTGCCCTGGGGCCTTACGAGCAGTACTTC. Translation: CALGPYEQYF.

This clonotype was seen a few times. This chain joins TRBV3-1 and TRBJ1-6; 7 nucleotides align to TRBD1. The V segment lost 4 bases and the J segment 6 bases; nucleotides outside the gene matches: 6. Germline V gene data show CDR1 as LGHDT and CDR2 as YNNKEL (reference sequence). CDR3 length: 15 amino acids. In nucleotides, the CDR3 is TGTGCCAGCAGCCCGAGGGGGCCGGTTAATTCACCCCTCCACTTT. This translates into CASSPRGPVNSPLHF.

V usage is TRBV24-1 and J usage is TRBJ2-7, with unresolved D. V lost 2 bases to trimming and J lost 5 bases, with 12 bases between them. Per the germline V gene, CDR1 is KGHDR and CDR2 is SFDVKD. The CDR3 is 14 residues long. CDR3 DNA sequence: TGTGCCACCAGTGATTCCAGCCCCAAAAACGAGCAGTACTTC. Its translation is CATSDSSPKNEQYF.